These 7 T cell receptor beta chains originate from one sample sequenced in a study of blood T cell repertoires in COVID-19. The data were produced by immunoSEQ multiplex PCR, yet TCRdb's version contains in-frame clones alone and is incomplete. The data contain around 170,000 clones, 83% of them singletons. The sequenced material came from peripheral blood. The receptors here all came from a woman between 35 and 50 years old with acute or convalescent COVID-19.

The chain recombines TRBV6-5 with TRBJ2-5; the D gene is possibly TRBD1 (6 bases). The CDR3 contains 15 residues. Germline loops: CDR1 MNHEY, CDR2 SVGAGI. Between the trimmed V and J ends, which lost 6 bases and 1 base, there was a span of 15 bases. CDR3 sequence reads: CASSPGADGQETQYF. In DNA, the CDR3 is TGTGCCAGCAGCCCAGGGGCCGACGGCCAAGAGACCCAGTACTTC.

This clone showed up just a few times. The chain is built from TRBV7-9 and TRBJ2-3, with 7 bases lining up with TRBD1. The germline V gene has CDR1 SEHNR and CDR2 FQNEAQ (reference sequence). This CDR3 is built from 15 residues. The J segment lost 2 bases and the V segment lost 5 bases, leaving 7 bases of the junction unmatched. The CDR3 region has the DNA TGTGCCAGCAGCCACGACAGGGACAACACAGATACGCAGTATTTT. Protein: CASSHDRDNTDTQYF.

This chain connects TRBV27 to TRBJ2-4, with TRBD2 identical over 8 bases. CDR3 length: 14 amino acids. Unmatched junction bases numbered 4, after V lost 2 bases and J lost 7 bases. Germline values: CDR1 MNHEY, CDR2 SMNVEV (reference sequence). Here the CDR3 DNA reads TGTGCCAGCAGTTTAGTGGGCGGGGGGAACATTCAGTACTTC. Protein: CASSLVGGGNIQYF.

CDR3 protein: CASSLIVITDTQYF. The CDR3 DNA is TGTGCCAGCAGCTTAATAGTAATCACAGATACGCAGTATTTT. The chain has TRBV7-2 and TRBJ2-3; D is unclear. Trimming removed 2 bases from V and 2 bases from J, with 8 bases in between. The CDR3 totals 14 residues. Germline values: CDR1 SGHTA, CDR2 FQGNSA. The full variable domain, rest sourced from reference TRBV7-2 and TRBJ2-3, is GAGVSQSPSNKVTEKGKDVELRCDPISGHTALYWYRQSLGQGLEFLIYFQGNSAPDKSGLPSDRFSAERTGGSVSTLTIQRTQQEDSAVYLCASSLIVITDTQYFGPGTRLTVL.

This clone was detected only once. The rearrangement links TRBV2 to TRBJ1-2, with a tentative D call TRBD1 (6 bases). The V end was cut by 5 bases, the J end by 6 bases, with 16 bases between. The CDR3 is made up of 14 amino acids. Germline CDR1 and CDR2: SNHLY and FYNNEI. This CDR3 reads CASSPLGGGDGYTF. The CDR3 bases are TGTGCCAGCAGTCCCCTGGGAGGGGGGGATGGCTACACCTTC.

This clone came up a few times. V is TRBV24-1 and J is TRBJ1-5; D is uncertain. Germline V gene sequence: CDR1 KGHDR, CDR2 SFDVKD. The germline V and J ends were trimmed by 12 bases and 2 bases, with 10 bases remaining between them. The CDR3 is made up of 12 amino acids. The CDR3 nucleotides read TGTGCCTCCGGGAGCGGCAATCAGCCCCAGCATTTT. Encoded protein: CASGSGNQPQHF.

The chain joins TRBV30 to TRBJ1-3; D is ambiguous. Germline V gives CDR1 GTSNPN, CDR2 SVGIG (reference sequence). V shed 0 bases and J shed 0 bases, with 6 bases lying between them. The CDR3 extends over 14 amino acids. CDR3 region: CAWSVQVSGNTIYF. The CDR3 nucleotides are TGTGCCTGGAGTGTACAAGTCTCTGGAAACACCATATATTTT.